This entry concerns a single T cell receptor beta chain. Its antigen is unknown. The data belong to a study of vaccination and CD4 T cells after COVID-19. At the level of the study: At a median about 94 days (range 35 to 161) after diagnosis, post-COVID samples were drawn.

The ends lost 9 bases at V and 6 bases at J; junction bases unmatched: 4. This CDR3 is 12 amino acids long. Germline CDR1 WNHNN, CDR2 SYGVQD (reference sequence). Treatment of the sample: approximately 9-day PBMC culture with coronavirus spike peptide pools or control peptides (ViraFEST assay). An Oncomine TCR Beta short-read assay was used to sequence the DNA from cultured CD4+ T cells. From cultured CD4+ T cells, genomic DNA was extracted. Each CDR3 protein gets one entry after TCRdb re-called the PCR reads with MiXCR. The data contain just over 9,500 distinct CDR3 sequences, around 70% of them singletons.

J is TRBJ2-7 and V is TRBV10-1; 11 nucleotides align to TRBD1. The sample was CD4+ T cells from blood, cultured in vitro. The TCR sequence derives from a human donor who had recovered from COVID-19. The CDR3 loop reads CASAGTGGEQYF. In DNA, the CDR3 is TGCGCCAGTGCCGGGACAGGGGGCGAGCAGTACTTC.